This T cell receptor (beta chain) was captured in a study of metastatic and nonmetastatic thyroid tumors. In the study overall: Comparison of repertoires was carried out across blood and tumor or nodule tissue from malignant and benign thyroid patients.

Per the study methods: Built for papillary thyroid cancer, a distant-metastasis classifier drew on CDR3 differences across clinicopathological groups. Through MiXCR, TCRdb re-clonotyped the PCR reads. The V and J calls were not made by the authors but by TCRdb's processing. The repertoire consists of around 23,000 clones, with 20% to 30% occurring once and the leading ten covering about 20%. To note about this clone: Its antigen is undetermined.

General study points: Reports indicated that malignant thyroid tumors showed significantly higher TCR beta diversity than benign nodules did, in blood and tumor.

No patient received treatment before thyroid surgery. Germline V gives CDR1 LGHNA, CDR2 YSLEER. Between the trimmed V and J ends, which lost 5 bases and 8 bases, there was a span of 13 bases. This CDR3 region has 13 residues. Sequenced sample: blood. This rearrangement joins TRBV4-3 to TRBJ2-1; D is perhaps TRBD1 (5 bases). The clonotype comes from a female donor with papillary thyroid cancer or a benign thyroid nodule (not recorded which). Some clones in this sample may be carry-over from other donors' samples. CDR3 DNA: TGCGCCAGCAGCGCCGCAGGGTCCGATGAGCAGTTCTTC. This translates into CASSAAGSDEQFF.